Below are 17 T cell receptor beta chains sequenced from a single sample in a study of cytomegalovirus exposure and HLA in healthy donors (TCRdb year 2017). The library came from the immunoSEQ multiplex PCR assay. The multiplex PCR relied on a mix of 60 forward primers for TCR Vbeta segments and 13 reverse primers for TCR Jbeta segments. Sourced from immuneACCESS, this table was stored by TCRdb with only in-frame sequences that have V and J called. A share of the clones is absent; for the studies checked, an unresolved V gene accounts for under half, and the remainder has no known explanation. This sample has about 37,000 clones in its table, and about 70% of those were observed once. The leading ten clones occupy around 4% of the sample. The source material was PBMCs. All receptors derive from a man aged 40-49 years in good health and CMV-seronegative.

The V and J genes are TRBV5-1 and TRBJ2-5; TRBD1 matches 8 bases. The J segment lost 3 bases and the V segment lost 0 bases, leaving 4 bases of the junction unmatched. The CDR3 runs to 15 residues. Germline V CDR1 and CDR2: SGHRS, YFSETQ. In DNA form, the CDR3 reads TGCGCCAGCAGCTTGGGGTCAGGGGGCGAAGAGACCCAGTACTTC. It encodes CASSLGSGGEETQYF.

In this sample, this clone turned up a few times. The rearrangement uses TRBV19 and TRBJ2-7; D might be TRBD1 (6 bases). V shed 7 bases and J shed 0 bases, with 13 bases lying between them. There are 14 residues in the CDR3. The V gene's germline CDR1 is LNHDA and CDR2 SQIVND (reference sequence). CDR3 amino acids: CASTPTGRSYEQYF. The DNA for the CDR3 is TGTGCCAGTACCCCGACAGGACGCTCCTACGAGCAGTACTTC.

The chain combines TRBV9 with TRBJ2-7, with no clear D. Germline V gene data show CDR1 as SGDLS and CDR2 as YYNGEE. Trimming removed 3 bases from V and 1 base from J, with 11 bases in between. The CDR3 covers 14 residues. CDR3 protein: CASSASSGSYEQYF. DNA for the CDR3: TGTGCCAGCAGCGCCTCCTCGGGTTCCTACGAGCAGTACTTC.

The chain uses TRBV11-2 and TRBJ1-5; possibly TRBD1 for D (6 bases). The V end was cut by 0 bases, the J end by 2 bases, with 8 bases between. The CDR3 sequence is 15 residues long. Germline CDR1 and CDR2: SGHAT and FQNNGV. The DNA for the CDR3 is TGTGCCAGCAGCTTAGATAACAGGGGCAATCAGCCCCAGCATTTT. This translates into CASSLDNRGNQPQHF. The full variable domain, completed using reference TRBV11-2 and TRBJ1-5, is EAGVAQSPRYKIIEKRQSVAFWCNPISGHATLYWYQQILGQGPKLLIQFQNNGVVDDSQLPKDRFSAERLKGVDSTLKIQPAKLEDSAVYLCASSLDNRGNQPQHFGDGTRLSIL.

This clone was observed a single time. This chain uses TRBV6-4 with TRBJ2-1, with D unclear. The CDR3 totals 13 residues. Trimming left V 4 bases short and J 4 bases short, with 8 bases between. CDR1 MRHNA and CDR2 SNTAGT come from the germline V gene. The CDR3 coding sequence is TGTGCCAGCAGTGGCAGCGAATACAATGAGCAGTTCTTC. Amino acid sequence: CASSGSEYNEQFF.

J is TRBJ2-5 and V is TRBV7-2; 9 nucleotides line up with TRBD2. The V gene's germline CDR1 is SGHTA and CDR2 FQGNSA. There are 14 residues in the CDR3. V gave up 5 bases and J gave up 5 bases; unmatched junction bases: 6. CDR3 nucleotide sequence: TGTGCCAGCAGCCCCGGGACTAGCCCGGAGACCCAGTACTTC. It yields the protein CASSPGTSPETQYF.

The J gene is TRBJ2-5, the V gene TRBV28; no clear D. Trimming pared 3 bases from V and 5 bases from J, leaving 13 bases between. The CDR3 runs 14 residues. The germline V gene encodes CDR1 MDHEN and CDR2 SYDVKM. The CDR3 sequence: CASSFTNRRETQYF. The CDR3 coding sequence is TGTGCCAGCAGTTTTACCAACCGGCGGGAGACCCAGTACTTC.

This chain links TRBV5-1 with TRBJ2-7; 8 bases agree with TRBD2. Germline trimming cut 4 bases from V and 7 bases from J; bases unmatched to any gene: 7. Germline assignment: CDR1 SGHRS and CDR2 YFSETQ. The CDR3 sequence is 13 residues long. The CDR3 sequence is CASSRALAGEQYF. Written as DNA, the CDR3 is TGCGCCAGCAGCCGGGCGCTAGCGGGTGAGCAGTACTTC.

V usage is TRBV19 and J usage is TRBJ2-7; D is perhaps TRBD1 (5 bases). The germline CDR1 and CDR2 sequences are LNHDA and SQIVND (reference sequence). The CDR3 is 14 amino acids. The V end was cut by 1 base, the J end by 3 bases, with 10 bases between. The CDR3 DNA reads TGTGCCAGTAGTATAGCTGACAGTGACTACGAGCAGTACTTC. Its protein product is CASSIADSDYEQYF.

The chain joins TRBV5-1 to TRBJ1-4; the match to TRBD1 covers 9 bases. Germline lookup yields CDR1 SGHRS and CDR2 YFSETQ. The CDR3 is made up of 15 amino acids. Trimming cost V 4 bases and J 7 bases; bases outside gene matches: 8. The CDR3 DNA sequence: TGCGCCAGCAGCCCACCGGGACAGGGTGGTGAAAAACTGTTTTTT. Encoded protein: CASSPPGQGGEKLFF.

The V gene is TRBV6-5, the J gene TRBJ2-7, with 10 bases that match TRBD1. CDR3 length equals 14 residues. Germline-derived CDR1 and CDR2 are MNHEY and SVGAGI. Trimming at V came to 6 bases and at J to 0 bases, leaving 2 bases not matched to a gene. Here the CDR3 DNA reads TGTGCCAGCAGCCGGGACAGGGGCTCCTACGAGCAGTACTTC. This sequence encodes CASSRDRGSYEQYF.

This clone was seen only a few times. The chain is built from TRBV9 and TRBJ2-1, with 10 bases identical to TRBD2. Germline CDR1 SGDLS, CDR2 YYNGEE. The CDR3 runs to 15 residues. V lost 4 bases, J lost 4 bases, and 5 bases stayed unmatched. This chain's CDR3 is CASSTQRGGYNEQFF. In DNA form, the CDR3 reads TGTGCCAGCAGCACGCAGCGGGGGGGATACAATGAGCAGTTCTTC.

V and J are TRBV14 and TRBJ1-4; 10 bases match TRBD1. This CDR3 is built from 14 residues. Germline loops: CDR1 SGHDN, CDR2 FVKESK. The trim removed 4 bases at V and 5 bases at J, leaving 1 base unmatched. The CDR3 region is CASSPGQGNEKLFF. The CDR3 bases are TGTGCCAGCAGCCCGGGACAGGGGAATGAAAAACTGTTTTTT.

This sequence joins TRBV29-1 and TRBJ2-1; maybe TRBD2 (7 bases). The CDR3 runs 15 residues. The V gene's germline CDR1 is SQVTM and CDR2 ANQGSEA. V was pared by 2 bases and J by 4 bases, with 15 bases between. The CDR3 region has the DNA TGCAGCGTTGAAAGGGGTGCGGGGGCTTACAATGAGCAGTTCTTC. It translates to CSVERGAGAYNEQFF.

The V call is TRBV30, the J call TRBJ2-7, with 11 positions matching TRBD1. The CDR3 is 17 amino acids. Germline V lookup: CDR1 GTSNPN, CDR2 SVGIG (reference sequence). The J segment lost 1 base and the V segment lost 3 bases, leaving 11 bases of the junction unmatched. The CDR3, as DNA: TGTGCCTGGAGACACCTCCCGGGGACAGGGGGGTCCTACGAGCAGTACTTC. Its protein is CAWRHLPGTGGSYEQYF.

The rearrangement joins TRBV18 to TRBJ2-3; D remains ambiguous. Germline assignment: CDR1 KGHSH and CDR2 LQKENI. With 3 bases removed from V and 0 bases from J, the gap between germline ends came to 7 bases. The CDR3 length is 14 residues. The CDR3 nucleotides are TGTGCCAGCTCACCCCCCCGGAGCACAGATACGCAGTATTTT. Its translation is CASSPPRSTDTQYF.

The rearrangement uses TRBV28 and TRBJ1-1; D not certain. The CDR3 is 14 amino acids. Germline assignment: CDR1 MDHEN and CDR2 SYDVKM. Deletions cut 8 bases from V and 0 bases from J, with 13 bases between. CDR3 residues: CASHTLEMNTEAFF. CDR3 nucleotides: TGTGCCAGCCACACCCTGGAGATGAACACTGAAGCTTTCTTT. Complete variable domain (other parts from reference TRBV28 and TRBJ1-1): DVKVTQSSRYLVKRTGEKVFLECVQDMDHENMFWYRQDPGLGLRLIYFSYDVKMKEKGDIPEGYSVSREKKERFSLILESASTNQTSMYLCASHTLEMNTEAFFGQGTRLTVV.